Listed below are T cell receptor beta chains from one sample, sequenced in a study of shared clonotypes between healthy human individuals. The protocol was immunoSEQ multiplex PCR, while the TCRdb copy is restricted to in-frame clones and leaves out a portion. The data show 2 million to 2.5 million clones, approximately 90% seen once. The specimen was naive CD4+ T cells from PBMCs. Receptor source: a man between 18 and 29 years old in good health. Some clones in this sample may be carry-over from other donors' samples. Both conserved end residues are part of each CDR3. D genes are given only for firm matches. Size is omitted from some rows. Given values are once, few, many or a class for expanded clones.

V gene	J gene	clone size	D gene	CDR3 protein	CDR3 DNA
TRBV15	TRBJ1-1	NA	TRBD1	CATSTHGQGETMNTEAFF	TGTGCCACCAGCACGCACGGACAGGGAGAGACCATGAACACTGAAGCTTTCTTT
TRBV7-2	TRBJ2-4	NA	NA	CASSFHWGGLGNIQYF	TGTGCCAGCAGCTTCCACTGGGGGGGGCTTGGAAACATTCAGTACTTC
TRBV6-5	TRBJ1-3	NA	TRBD1	CASRRDSNSGNTIYF	TGTGCCAGCAGAAGGGACAGCAACTCTGGAAACACCATATATTTT
TRBV5-6	TRBJ2-7	NA	TRBD2	CASSSGLAGGPGEQYF	TGTGCCAGCAGCTCAGGACTAGCGGGAGGCCCGGGGGAGCAGTACTTC
TRBV9	TRBJ1-3	NA	NA	CASSVTSGDSGNTIYF	TGTGCCAGCAGCGTAACAAGCGGAGACTCTGGAAACACCATATATTTT
TRBV5-1	TRBJ2-3	NA	TRBD2	CASNAAGGTDTQYF	TGCGCCAGCAATGCAGCGGGAGGGACAGATACGCAGTATTTT
TRBV4-2	TRBJ2-7	NA	TRBD2	CASSQVRGGTSAYEQYF	TGTGCCAGCAGCCAAGTCAGGGGGGGGACTAGCGCCTACGAGCAGTACTTC
TRBV11-3	TRBJ2-1	NA	NA	CASSLGGPGVKQFF	TGTGCCAGCAGCTTAGGGGGGCCGGGAGTGAAGCAGTTCTTC
TRBV19	TRBJ1-5	NA	TRBD1	CASSPPRDRGYSSNQPQHF	TGTGCCAGTAGTCCCCCGCGGGACAGGGGATATTCTAGCAATCAGCCCCAGCATTTT
TRBV19	TRBJ1-3	NA	NA	CASSPTGSSGNTIYF	TGTGCCAGTAGTCCCACAGGTTCATCTGGAAACACCATATATTTT
TRBV18	TRBJ1-5	NA	NA	CASSPPGLHNQPQHF	TGTGCCAGCTCACCACCGGGACTACACAATCAGCCCCAGCATTTT
TRBV6-1	TRBJ1-1	few	NA	CASSEQGGNTEAFF	TGTGCCAGCAGTGAGCAGGGAGGCAACACTGAAGCTTTCTTT
TRBV29-1	TRBJ1-2	NA	TRBD1	CSVDGGSTGGGGYTF	TGCAGCGTCGACGGGGGGTCAACAGGGGGCGGTGGCTACACCTTC
TRBV21-1	TRBJ2-5	NA	NA	CASTGLAGARETQYF	TGTGCCAGCACCGGACTCGCAGGGGCGAGAGAGACCCAGTACTTC
TRBV7-9	TRBJ2-6	NA	NA	CASSLAGSGANVLTF	TGTGCCAGCAGCTTAGCAGGCTCTGGGGCCAACGTCCTGACTTTC
TRBV7-3	TRBJ1-1	NA	NA	CASSWGRSNTEAFF	TGTGCCAGCAGCTGGGGCAGGAGTAACACTGAAGCTTTCTTT
TRBV9	TRBJ2-3	NA	NA	CASARSWVTDTQYF	TGTGCCAGCGCGCGCAGCTGGGTCACAGATACGCAGTATTTT
TRBV5-1	TRBJ1-2	NA	TRBD1	CASSTGTASLPGGYTF	TGCGCCAGCAGCACCGGGACAGCATCTCTGCCCGGTGGCTACACCTTC
TRBV28	TRBJ1-3	NA	NA	CASYTWGGNTIYF	TGTGCCAGCTACACTTGGGGGGGAAACACCATATATTTT
TRBV11-3	TRBJ2-3	NA	NA	CASSLGRGTDTQYF	TGTGCCAGCAGCCTCGGACGGGGCACAGATACGCAGTATTTT
TRBV7-2	TRBJ2-7	NA	TRBD2	CASSLALAGPGEQYF	TGTGCCAGCAGCTTAGCTCTAGCGGGACCCGGCGAGCAGTACTTC
TRBV5-8	TRBJ1-5	NA	NA	CASSVSRGVSNQPQHF	TGTGCCAGCAGCGTTTCCCGGGGGGTGAGCAATCAGCCCCAGCATTTT
TRBV4-1	TRBJ2-1	NA	TRBD2	CASSRTGLAPNEQFF	TGCGCCAGCAGCCGCACCGGACTAGCTCCGAATGAGCAGTTCTTC
TRBV27	TRBJ2-7	NA	TRBD1	CASSPRDRGYEQYF	TGTGCCAGCAGTCCCCGGGACAGGGGGTACGAGCAGTACTTC
TRBV4-1	TRBJ2-7	NA	NA	CASSQDQAIHYEQYF	TGCGCCAGCAGCCAAGACCAGGCCATACACTACGAGCAGTACTTC